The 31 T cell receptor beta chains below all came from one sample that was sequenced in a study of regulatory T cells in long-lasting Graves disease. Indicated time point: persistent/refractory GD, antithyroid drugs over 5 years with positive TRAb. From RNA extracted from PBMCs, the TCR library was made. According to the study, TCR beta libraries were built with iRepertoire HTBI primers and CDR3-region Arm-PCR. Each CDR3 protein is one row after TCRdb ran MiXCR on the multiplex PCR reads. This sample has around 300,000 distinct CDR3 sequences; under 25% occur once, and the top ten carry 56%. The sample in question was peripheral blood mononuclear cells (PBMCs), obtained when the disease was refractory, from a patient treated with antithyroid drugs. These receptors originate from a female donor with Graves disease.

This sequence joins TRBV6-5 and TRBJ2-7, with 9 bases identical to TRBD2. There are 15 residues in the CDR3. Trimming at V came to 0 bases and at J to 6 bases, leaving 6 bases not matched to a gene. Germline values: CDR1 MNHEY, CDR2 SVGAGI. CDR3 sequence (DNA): TGTGCCAGCAGTTACTCGGGGCTAGCGGGAAGCGAGCAGTACTTC. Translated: CASSYSGLAGSEQYF.

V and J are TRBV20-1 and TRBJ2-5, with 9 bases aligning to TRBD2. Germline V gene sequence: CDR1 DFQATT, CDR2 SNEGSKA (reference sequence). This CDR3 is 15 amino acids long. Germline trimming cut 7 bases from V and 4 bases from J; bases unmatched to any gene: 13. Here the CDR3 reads CSGLLPAGGGETQYF. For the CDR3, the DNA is TGCAGTGGGCTGCTTCCCGCGGGAGGGGGAGAGACCCAGTACTTC.

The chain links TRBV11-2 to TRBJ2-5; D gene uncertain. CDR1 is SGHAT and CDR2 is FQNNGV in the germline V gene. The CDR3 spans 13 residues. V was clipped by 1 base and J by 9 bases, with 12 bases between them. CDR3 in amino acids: CASSLGDHRSQYF. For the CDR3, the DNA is TGTGCCAGCAGCTTAGGGGATCACCGATCCCAGTACTTC. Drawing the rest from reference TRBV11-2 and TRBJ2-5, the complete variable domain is EAGVAQSPRYKIIEKRQSVAFWCNPISGHATLYWYQQILGQGPKLLIQFQNNGVVDDSQLPKDRFSAERLKGVDSTLKIQPAKLEDSAVYLCASSLGDHRSQYFGPGTRLLVL.

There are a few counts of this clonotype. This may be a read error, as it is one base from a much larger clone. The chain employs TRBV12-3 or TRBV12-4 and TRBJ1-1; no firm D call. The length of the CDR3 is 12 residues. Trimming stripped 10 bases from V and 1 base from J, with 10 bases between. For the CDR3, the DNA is TGTGCCAACACAAAGTGGAACACTGAAGCTTTCTTT. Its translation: CANTKWNTEAFF.

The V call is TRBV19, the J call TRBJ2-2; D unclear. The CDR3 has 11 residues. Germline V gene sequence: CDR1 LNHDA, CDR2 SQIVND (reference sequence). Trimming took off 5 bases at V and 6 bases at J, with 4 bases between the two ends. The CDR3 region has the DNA TGTGCCAGTAGTGCCCCCGGGGAGCTGTTTTTT. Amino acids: CASSAPGELFF.

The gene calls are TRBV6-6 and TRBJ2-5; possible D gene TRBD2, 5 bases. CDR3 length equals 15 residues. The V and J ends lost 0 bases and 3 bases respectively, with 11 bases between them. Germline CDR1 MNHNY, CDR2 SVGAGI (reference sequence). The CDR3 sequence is CASSYSLQRKETQYF. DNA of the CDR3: TGTGCCAGCAGTTACTCGCTCCAGCGGAAAGAGACCCAGTACTTC.

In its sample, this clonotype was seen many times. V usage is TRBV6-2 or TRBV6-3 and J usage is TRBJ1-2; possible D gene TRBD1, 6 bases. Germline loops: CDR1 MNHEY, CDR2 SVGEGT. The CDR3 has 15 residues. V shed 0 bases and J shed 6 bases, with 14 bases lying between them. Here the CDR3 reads CASSYSPQGANGYTF. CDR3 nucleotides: TGTGCCAGCAGTTACTCCCCACAGGGTGCGAATGGCTACACCTTC.

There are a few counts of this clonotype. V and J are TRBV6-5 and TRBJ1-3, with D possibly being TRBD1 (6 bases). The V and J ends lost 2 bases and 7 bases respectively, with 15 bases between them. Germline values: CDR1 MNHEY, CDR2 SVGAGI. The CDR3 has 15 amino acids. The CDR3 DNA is TGTGCCAGCAGTTACCTGGGACATTTACAGAACACCATATATTTT. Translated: CASSYLGHLQNTIYF.

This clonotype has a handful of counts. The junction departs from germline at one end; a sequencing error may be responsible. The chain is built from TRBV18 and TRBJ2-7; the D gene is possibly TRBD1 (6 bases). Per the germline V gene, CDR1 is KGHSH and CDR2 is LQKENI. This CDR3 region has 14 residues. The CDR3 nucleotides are TGTGCCAGCTCACCTCAGGGGCGCTCCTACGGGCAGTACTTC. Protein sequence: CASSPQGRSYGQYF.

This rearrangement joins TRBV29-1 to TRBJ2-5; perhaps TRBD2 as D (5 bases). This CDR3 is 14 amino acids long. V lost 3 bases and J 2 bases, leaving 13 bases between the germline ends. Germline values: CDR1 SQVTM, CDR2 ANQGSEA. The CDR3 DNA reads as TGCAGCGTTGACACGGGGTTGGGTCAAGAGACCCAGTACTTC. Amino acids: CSVDTGLGQETQYF.

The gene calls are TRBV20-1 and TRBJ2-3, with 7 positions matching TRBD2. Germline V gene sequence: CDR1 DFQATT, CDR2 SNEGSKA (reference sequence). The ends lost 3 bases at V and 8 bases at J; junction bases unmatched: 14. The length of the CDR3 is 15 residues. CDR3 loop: CSASATTSPLRTQYF. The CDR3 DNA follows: TGCAGTGCTAGTGCGACGACTAGCCCCCTACGTACGCAGTATTTT.

CDR3 nucleotide sequence: TGTGCCAGCAGCCAAGCCGGGACGGATGGAAACACCATATATTTT. Residues: CASSQAGTDGNTIYF. V is TRBV3-1 and J is TRBJ1-3, with D possibly being TRBD1 (5 bases). This CDR3 has 15 residues. Germline V gene lookup returns CDR1 LGHDT and CDR2 YNNKEL (reference sequence). V was trimmed by 1 base and J by 3 bases, leaving 10 bases between them. Full variable domain (rest looked up from reference TRBV3-1 and TRBJ1-3): DTAVSQTPKYLVTQMGNDKSIKCEQNLGHDTMYWYKQDSKKFLKIMFSYNNKELIINETVPNRFSPKSPDKAHLNLHINSLELGDSAVYFCASSQAGTDGNTIYFGEGSWLTVV.

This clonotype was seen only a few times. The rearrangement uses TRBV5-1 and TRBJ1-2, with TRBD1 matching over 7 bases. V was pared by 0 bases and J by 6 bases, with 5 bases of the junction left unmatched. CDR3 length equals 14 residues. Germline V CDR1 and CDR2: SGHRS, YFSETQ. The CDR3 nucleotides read TGCGCCAGCAGCTTGGTTGGAGGGGGCAATGGCTACACCTTC. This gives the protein CASSLVGGGNGYTF.

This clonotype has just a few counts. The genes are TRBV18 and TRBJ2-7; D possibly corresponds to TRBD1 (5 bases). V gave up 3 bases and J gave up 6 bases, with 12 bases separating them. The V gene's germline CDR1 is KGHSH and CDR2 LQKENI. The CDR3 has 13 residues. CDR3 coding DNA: TGTGCCAGCTCACCCCCGGCCAGGGTCGAGCAGTACTTC. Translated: CASSPPARVEQYF.

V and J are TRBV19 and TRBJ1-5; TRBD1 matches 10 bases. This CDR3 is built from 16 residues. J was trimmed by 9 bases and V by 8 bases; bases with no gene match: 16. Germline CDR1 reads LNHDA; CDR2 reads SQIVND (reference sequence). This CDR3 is CASDPLGQGGVRPQHF. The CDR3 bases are TGTGCCAGTGACCCACTAGGACAGGGGGGCGTGAGGCCCCAGCATTTT.

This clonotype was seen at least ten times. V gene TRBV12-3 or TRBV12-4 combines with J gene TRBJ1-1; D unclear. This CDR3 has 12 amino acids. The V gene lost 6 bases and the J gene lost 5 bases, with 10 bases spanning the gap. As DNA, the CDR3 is TGTGCCAGCAGACCCCTTGGGACTGAAGCTTTCTTT. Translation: CASRPLGTEAFF.

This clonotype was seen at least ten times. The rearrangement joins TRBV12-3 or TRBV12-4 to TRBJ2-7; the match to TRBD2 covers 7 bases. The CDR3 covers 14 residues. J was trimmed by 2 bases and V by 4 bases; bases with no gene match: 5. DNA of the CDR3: TGTGCCAGCAGTTCCGGGACTACAGCCTACGAGCAGTACTTC. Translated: CASSSGTTAYEQYF.

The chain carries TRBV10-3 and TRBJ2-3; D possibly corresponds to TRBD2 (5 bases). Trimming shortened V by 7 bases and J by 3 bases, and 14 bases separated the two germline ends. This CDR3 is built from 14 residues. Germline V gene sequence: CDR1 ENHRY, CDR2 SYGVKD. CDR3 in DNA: TGTGCCATCAAAACGGGGTTAGGAACAGATACGCAGTATTTT. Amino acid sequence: CAIKTGLGTDTQYF.

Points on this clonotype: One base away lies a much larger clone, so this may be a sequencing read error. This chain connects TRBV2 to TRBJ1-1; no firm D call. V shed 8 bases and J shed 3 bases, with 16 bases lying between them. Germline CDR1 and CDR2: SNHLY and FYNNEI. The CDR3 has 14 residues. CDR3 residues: CASGYSDGYTEAFF. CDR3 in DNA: TGTGCCAGCGGTTATTCGGACGGCTACACTGAAGCTTTCTTT.

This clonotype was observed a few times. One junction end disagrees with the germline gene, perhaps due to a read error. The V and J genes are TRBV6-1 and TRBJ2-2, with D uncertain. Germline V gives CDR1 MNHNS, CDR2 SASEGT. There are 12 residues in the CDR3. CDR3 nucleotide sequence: TGTGCCAGCAGTCGCGACACCTGGGAGCTGTTTTTT. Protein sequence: CASSRDTWELFF.

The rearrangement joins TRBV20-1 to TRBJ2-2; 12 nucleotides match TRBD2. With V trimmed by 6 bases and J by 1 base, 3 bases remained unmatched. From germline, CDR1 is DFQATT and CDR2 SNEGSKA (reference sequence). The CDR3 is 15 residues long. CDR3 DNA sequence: TGCAGTGCACGGACTAGCGGGGTGAACACCGGGGAGCTGTTTTTT. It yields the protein CSARTSGVNTGELFF.

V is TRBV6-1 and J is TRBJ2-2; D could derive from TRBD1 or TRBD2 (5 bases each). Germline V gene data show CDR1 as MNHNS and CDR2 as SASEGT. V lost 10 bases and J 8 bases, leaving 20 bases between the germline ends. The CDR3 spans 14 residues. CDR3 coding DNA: TGTGCCAACACAGTAGTGGGGGAAGCGGGGGAGCTGTTTTTT. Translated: CANTVVGEAGELFF.

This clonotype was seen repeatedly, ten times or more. The DNA for the CDR3 is TGTGCCAGCAATCGAGGTCAGTCGGGGAGGAACATTCAGTACTTC. As protein: CASNRGQSGRNIQYF. The chain joins TRBV2 to TRBJ2-4; tentative D call: TRBD2 (6 bases). Looked up from germline, CDR1 is SNHLY and CDR2 is FYNNEI. Trimming cost V 7 bases and J 7 bases, with 20 bases left between them. This CDR3 comprises 15 residues.

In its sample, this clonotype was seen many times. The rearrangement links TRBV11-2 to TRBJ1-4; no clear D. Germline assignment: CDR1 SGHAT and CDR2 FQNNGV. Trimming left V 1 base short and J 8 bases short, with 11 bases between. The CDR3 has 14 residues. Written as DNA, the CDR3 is TGTGCCAGCAGCTTAGGCCGGGTTGGGGAAAAACTGTTTTTT. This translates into CASSLGRVGEKLFF.

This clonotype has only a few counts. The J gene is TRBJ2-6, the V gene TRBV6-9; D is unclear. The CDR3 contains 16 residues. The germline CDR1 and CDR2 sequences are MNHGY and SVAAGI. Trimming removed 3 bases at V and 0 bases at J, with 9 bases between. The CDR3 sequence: CASSYSSGSGANVLTF. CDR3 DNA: TGTGCCAGCAGTTACTCCTCGGGCTCTGGGGCCAACGTCCTGACTTTC.

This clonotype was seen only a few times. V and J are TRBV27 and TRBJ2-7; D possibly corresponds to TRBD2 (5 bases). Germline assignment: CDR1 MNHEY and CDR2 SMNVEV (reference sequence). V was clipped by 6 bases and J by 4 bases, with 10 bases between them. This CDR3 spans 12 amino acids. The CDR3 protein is CASSRAGYEQYF. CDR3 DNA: TGTGCCAGCAGCCGGGCGGGTTACGAGCAGTACTTC.

The CDR3 DNA reads TGTGCCAGTAGTATTTCGGCTAGCGGGTATTACCCCCCCAACACCGGGGAGCTGTTTTTT. Its protein product is CASSISASGYYPPNTGELFF. The chain employs TRBV19 and TRBJ2-2; 8 nucleotides agree with TRBD2. V was clipped by 3 bases and J by 2 bases; unmatched bases: 17. There are 20 residues in the CDR3. Germline V lookup: CDR1 LNHDA, CDR2 SQIVND (reference sequence). Full variable domain (missing parts from reference TRBV19 and TRBJ2-2): DGGITQSPKYLFRKEGQNVTLSCEQNLNHDAMYWYRQDPGQGLRLIYYSQIVNDFQKGDIAEGYSVSREKKESFPLTVTSAQKNPTAFYLCASSISASGYYPPNTGELFFGEGSRLTVL.

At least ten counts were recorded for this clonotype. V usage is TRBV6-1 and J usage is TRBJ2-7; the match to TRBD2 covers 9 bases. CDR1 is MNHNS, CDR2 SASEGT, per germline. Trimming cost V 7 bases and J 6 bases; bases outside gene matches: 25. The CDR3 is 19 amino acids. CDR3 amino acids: CASISVTGSAAGGNGEQYF. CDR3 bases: TGTGCCAGCATCTCCGTTACAGGGAGCGCAGCGGGAGGTAACGGCGAGCAGTACTTC.

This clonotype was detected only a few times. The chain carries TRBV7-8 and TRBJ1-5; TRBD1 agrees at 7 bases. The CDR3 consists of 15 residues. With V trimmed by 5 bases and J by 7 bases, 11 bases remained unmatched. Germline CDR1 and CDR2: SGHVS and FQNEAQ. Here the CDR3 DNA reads TGTGCCAGCAGCCCGGGAGACAGGGTGGGACAGCCCCAGCATTTT. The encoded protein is CASSPGDRVGQPQHF.

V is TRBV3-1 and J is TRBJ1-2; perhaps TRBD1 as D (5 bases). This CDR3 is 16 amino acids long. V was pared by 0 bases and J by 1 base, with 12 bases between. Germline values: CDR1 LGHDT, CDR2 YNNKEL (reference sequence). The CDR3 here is CASSQDPPGNNYGYTF. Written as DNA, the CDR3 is TGTGCCAGCAGCCAAGATCCCCCAGGGAATAACTATGGCTACACCTTC.

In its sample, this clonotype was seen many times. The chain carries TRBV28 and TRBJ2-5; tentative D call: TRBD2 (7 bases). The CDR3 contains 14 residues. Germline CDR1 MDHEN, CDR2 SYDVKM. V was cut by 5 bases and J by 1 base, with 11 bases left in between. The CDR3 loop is CASSLGGPQETQYF. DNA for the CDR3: TGTGCCAGCAGTCTGGGGGGGCCCCAAGAGACCCAGTACTTC.